This TCR beta chain was recorded in a study of CD8+ T cells in alopecia areata. Points from the study as a whole: TCRs were shared less clearly across patients than in mice, possibly for HLA-related reasons.

Collection of lesional scalp punch biopsies and peripheral blood was performed in alopecia areata patients. RNA, once extracted, was reverse transcribed into cDNA for use as the sequencing template. Method: immunoSEQ multiplex PCR; TCRdb's copy keeps in-frame clones and lacks some. The repertoire consists of 100,000 to 150,000 clones, with roughly 50% occurring once and the leading ten covering about 10%. CDR1 and CDR2 (germline): SQVTM, ANQGSEA. Trimming pared 2 bases from V and 0 bases from J, leaving 14 bases between. The CDR3 is made up of 15 amino acids. This clone has only a few counts. Its antigen is as yet unknown.

The sequence derives from a human donor with alopecia areata. The sequencing sample was made of NKG2D-low CD8+ T cells sorted from blood. The chain combines TRBV29-1 with TRBJ2-7; D not certain. CDR3 sequence: CSVEPETSNSYEQYF. CDR3 in DNA: TGCAGCGTTGAACCCGAGACATCGAACTCCTACGAGCAGTACTTC.